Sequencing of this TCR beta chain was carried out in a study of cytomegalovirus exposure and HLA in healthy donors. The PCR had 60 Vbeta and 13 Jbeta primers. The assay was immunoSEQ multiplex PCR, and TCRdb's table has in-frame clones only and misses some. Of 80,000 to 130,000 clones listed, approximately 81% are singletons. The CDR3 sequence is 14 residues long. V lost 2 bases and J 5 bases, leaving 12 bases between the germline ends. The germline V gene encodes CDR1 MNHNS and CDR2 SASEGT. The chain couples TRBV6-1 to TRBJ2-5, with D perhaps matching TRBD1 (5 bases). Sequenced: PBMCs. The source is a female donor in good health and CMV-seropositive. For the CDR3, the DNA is TGTGCCAGCAGTGAACGAGTAGCAGGGGAGACCCAGTACTTC. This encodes CASSERVAGETQYF.